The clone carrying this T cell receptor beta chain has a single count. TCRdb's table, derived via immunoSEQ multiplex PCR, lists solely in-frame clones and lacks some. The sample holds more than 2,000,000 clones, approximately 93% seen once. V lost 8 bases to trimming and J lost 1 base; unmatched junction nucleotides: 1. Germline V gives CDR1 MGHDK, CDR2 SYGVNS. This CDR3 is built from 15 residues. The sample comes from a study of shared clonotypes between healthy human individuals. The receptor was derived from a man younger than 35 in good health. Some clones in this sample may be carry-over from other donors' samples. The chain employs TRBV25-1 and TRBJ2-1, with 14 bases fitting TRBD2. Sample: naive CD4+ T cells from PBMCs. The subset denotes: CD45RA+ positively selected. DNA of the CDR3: TGTGCCAGCCGACTAGCGGGAGGGTCCTACAATGAGCAGTTCTTC. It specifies CASRLAGGSYNEQFF.